This T cell receptor (beta chain) was sequenced for a study of lymphopenia after photon versus proton radiotherapy. Study conclusions and caveats: Post-nadir diversity loss with photons came from oligoclonal expansion, particularly CD8+ Temra cells.

This CDR3 has 17 amino acids. Trimming at V came to 5 bases and at J to 1 base, leaving 10 bases not matched to a gene. Germline V gene lookup returns CDR1 SGHRS and CDR2 YFSETQ. Comments on this clone: Antigen specificity is unknown.

The protocol was immunoSEQ multiplex PCR, while the TCRdb copy is restricted to in-frame clones and leaves out a portion. The sample includes more than 9,500 clones, about 87% seen only once; the top ten take approximately 3.3%. The chain links TRBV5-1 to TRBJ2-5; TRBD2 agrees at 11 bases. Sequenced here: peripheral blood, sampled from a patient treated with photon-based radiotherapy. The origin of this receptor is a man between 60 and 70 years old with pancreatic cancer. CDR3: CASSPGLAASFQETQYF. Here the CDR3 DNA reads TGCGCCAGCAGTCCGGGACTAGCGGCTTCCTTCCAAGAGACCCAGTACTTC.